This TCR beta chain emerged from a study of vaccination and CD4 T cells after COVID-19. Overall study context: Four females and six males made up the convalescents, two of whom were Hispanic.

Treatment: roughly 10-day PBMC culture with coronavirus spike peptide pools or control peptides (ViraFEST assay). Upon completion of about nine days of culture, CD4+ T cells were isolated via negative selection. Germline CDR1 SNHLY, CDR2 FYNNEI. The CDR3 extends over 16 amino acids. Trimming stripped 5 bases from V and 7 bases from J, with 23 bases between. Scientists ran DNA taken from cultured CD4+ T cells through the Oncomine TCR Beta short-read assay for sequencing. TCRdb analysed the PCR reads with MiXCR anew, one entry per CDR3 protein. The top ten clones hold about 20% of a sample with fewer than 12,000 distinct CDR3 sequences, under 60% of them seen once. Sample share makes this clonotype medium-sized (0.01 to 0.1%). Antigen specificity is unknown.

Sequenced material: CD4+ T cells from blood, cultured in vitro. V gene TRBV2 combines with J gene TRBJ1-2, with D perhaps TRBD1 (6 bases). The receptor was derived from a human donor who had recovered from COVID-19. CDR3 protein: CASSRTALAVMGGYTF. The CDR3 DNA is TGTGCCAGCAGTCGGACAGCGCTTGCTGTTATGGGTGGCTACACCTTC. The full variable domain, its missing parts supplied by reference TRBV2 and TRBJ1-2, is EPEVTQTPSHQVTQMGQEVILRCVPISNHLYFYWYRQILGQKVEFLVSFYNNEISEKSEIFDDQFSVERPDGSNFTLKIRSTKLEDSAMYFCASSRTALAVMGGYTFGSGTRLTVV.